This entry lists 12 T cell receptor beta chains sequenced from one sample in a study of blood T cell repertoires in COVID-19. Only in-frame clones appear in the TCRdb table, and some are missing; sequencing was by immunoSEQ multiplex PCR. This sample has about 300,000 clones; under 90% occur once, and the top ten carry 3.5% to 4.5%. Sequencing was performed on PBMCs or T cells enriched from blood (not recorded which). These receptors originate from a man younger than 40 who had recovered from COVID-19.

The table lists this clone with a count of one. The CDR3 loop reads CATSESDKAQYF. CDR3 DNA: TGTGCCACCAGTGAATCGGACAAAGCTCAGTACTTC. The chain uses TRBV24-1 and TRBJ2-7; the D gene is possibly TRBD1 (5 bases). Per germline, CDR1 KGHDR and CDR2 SFDVKD. Trimming pared 4 bases from V and 10 bases from J, leaving 13 bases between. The CDR3 has 12 residues.

Here the CDR3 reads CASRHRGANTGELFF. As DNA, the CDR3 is TGTGCCAGCAGACACAGGGGCGCGAACACCGGGGAGCTGTTTTTT. V and J are TRBV6-5 and TRBJ2-2, with TRBD1 identical over 7 bases. The CDR3 totals 15 residues. V lost 6 bases and J lost 0; bases outside the gene matches: 4. Germline loops: CDR1 MNHEY, CDR2 SVGAGI.

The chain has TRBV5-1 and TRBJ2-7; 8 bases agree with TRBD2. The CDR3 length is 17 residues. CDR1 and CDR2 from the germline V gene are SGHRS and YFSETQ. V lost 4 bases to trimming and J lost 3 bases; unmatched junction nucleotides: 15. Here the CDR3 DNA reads TGCGCCAGCAGCCCGGGGGGGTCCCGATTTGGAGTCTACGAGCAGTACTTC. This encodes CASSPGGSRFGVYEQYF.

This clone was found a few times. The CDR3: CASSQTGHYGYTF. The CDR3 DNA reads as TGTGCCAGCAGCCAGACAGGGCACTATGGCTACACCTTC. The gene calls are TRBV12-3 or TRBV12-4 and TRBJ1-2; the match to TRBD1 covers 7 bases. The junction had 4 bases not matched to a gene; V was cut back by 6 bases and J by 3 bases. The CDR3 extends over 13 amino acids.

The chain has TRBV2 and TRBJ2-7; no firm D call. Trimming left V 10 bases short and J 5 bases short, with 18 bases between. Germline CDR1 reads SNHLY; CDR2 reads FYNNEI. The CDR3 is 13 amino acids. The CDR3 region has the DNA TGTGCCACACGTACCTCGAGGTCCCACGAGCAGTACTTC. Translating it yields CATRTSRSHEQYF. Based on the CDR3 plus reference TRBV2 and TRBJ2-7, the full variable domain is EPEVTQTPSHQVTQMGQEVILRCVPISNHLYFYWYRQILGQKVEFLVSFYNNEISEKSEIFDDQFSVERPDGSNFTLKIRSTKLEDSAMYFCATRTSRSHEQYFGPGTRLTVT.

The CDR3 protein is CASHRGDSNQPQHF. CDR3 in DNA: TGTGCCAGCCACAGGGGGGATAGCAATCAGCCCCAGCATTTT. This chain uses TRBV6-5 with TRBJ1-5; TRBD1 aligns across 8 bases. This CDR3 spans 14 amino acids. Germline values: CDR1 MNHEY, CDR2 SVGAGI. The J segment lost 0 bases and the V segment lost 8 bases, leaving 3 bases of the junction unmatched.

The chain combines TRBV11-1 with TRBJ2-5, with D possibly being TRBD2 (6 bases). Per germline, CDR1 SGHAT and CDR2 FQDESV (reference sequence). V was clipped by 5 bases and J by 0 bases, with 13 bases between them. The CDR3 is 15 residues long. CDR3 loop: CASSPGGRDQETQYF. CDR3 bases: TGTGCCAGCAGCCCAGGAGGGCGGGACCAAGAGACCCAGTACTTC.

As DNA, the CDR3 is TGTGCCACCATGGGAGCGCCGTACTACAATGAGCAGTTCTTC. Translating it yields CATMGAPYYNEQFF. This rearrangement joins TRBV24-1 to TRBJ2-1, with D possibly matching TRBD2 (5 bases). The CDR3 sequence is 14 residues long. Trimming cost V 8 bases and J 3 bases, with 13 bases left between them. Germline V gene sequence: CDR1 KGHDR, CDR2 SFDVKD.

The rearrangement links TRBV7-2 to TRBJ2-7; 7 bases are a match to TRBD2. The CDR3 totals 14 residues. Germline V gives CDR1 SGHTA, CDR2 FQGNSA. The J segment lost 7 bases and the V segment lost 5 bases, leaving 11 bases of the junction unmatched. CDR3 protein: CASSQNWGGREQYF. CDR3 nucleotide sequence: TGTGCCAGCAGCCAGAATTGGGGGGGGAGGGAGCAGTACTTC.

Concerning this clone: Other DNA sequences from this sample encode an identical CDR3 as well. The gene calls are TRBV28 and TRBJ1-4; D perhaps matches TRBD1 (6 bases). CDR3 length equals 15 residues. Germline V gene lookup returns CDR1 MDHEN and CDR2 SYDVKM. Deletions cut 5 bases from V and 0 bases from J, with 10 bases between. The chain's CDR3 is CASSLGQATNEKLFF. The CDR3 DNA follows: TGTGCCAGCAGTCTGGGACAAGCAACTAATGAAAAACTGTTTTTT. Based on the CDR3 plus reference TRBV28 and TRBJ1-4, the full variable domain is DVKVTQSSRYLVKRTGEKVFLECVQDMDHENMFWYRQDPGLGLRLIYFSYDVKMKEKGDIPEGYSVSREKKERFSLILESASTNQTSMYLCASSLGQATNEKLFFGSGTQLSVL.

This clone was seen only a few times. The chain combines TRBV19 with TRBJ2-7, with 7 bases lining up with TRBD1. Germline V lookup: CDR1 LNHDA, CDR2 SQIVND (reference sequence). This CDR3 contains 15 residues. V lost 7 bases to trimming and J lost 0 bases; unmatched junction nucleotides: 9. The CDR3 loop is CASTPGQAGSYEQYF. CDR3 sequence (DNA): TGTGCCAGTACCCCCGGACAGGCGGGCTCCTACGAGCAGTACTTC.

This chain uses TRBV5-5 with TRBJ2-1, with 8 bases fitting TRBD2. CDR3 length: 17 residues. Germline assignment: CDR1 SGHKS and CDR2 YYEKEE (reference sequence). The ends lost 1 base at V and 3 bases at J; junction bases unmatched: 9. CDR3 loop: CASSLNPSGGDYNEQFF. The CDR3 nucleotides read TGTGCCAGCAGCTTGAACCCGAGCGGGGGAGACTACAATGAGCAGTTCTTC. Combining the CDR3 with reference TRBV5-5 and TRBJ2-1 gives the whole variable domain DAGVTQSPTHLIKTRGQQVTLRCSPISGHKSVSWYQQVLGQGPQFIFQYYEKEERGRGNFPDRFSARQFPNYSSELNVNALLLGDSALYLCASSLNPSGGDYNEQFFGPGTRLTVL.